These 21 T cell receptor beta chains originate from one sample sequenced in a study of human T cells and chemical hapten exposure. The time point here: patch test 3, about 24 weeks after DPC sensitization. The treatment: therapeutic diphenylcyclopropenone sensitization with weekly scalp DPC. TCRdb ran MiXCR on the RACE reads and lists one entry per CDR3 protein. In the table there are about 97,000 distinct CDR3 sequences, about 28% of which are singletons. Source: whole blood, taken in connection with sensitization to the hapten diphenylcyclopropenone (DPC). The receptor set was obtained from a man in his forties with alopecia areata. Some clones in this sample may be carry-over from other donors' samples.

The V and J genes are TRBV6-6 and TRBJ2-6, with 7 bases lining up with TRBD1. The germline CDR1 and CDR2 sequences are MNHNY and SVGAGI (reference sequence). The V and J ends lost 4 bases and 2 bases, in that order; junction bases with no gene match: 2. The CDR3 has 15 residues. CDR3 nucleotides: TGTGCCAGCAGTTTCCAGGGGGCTGGGGCCAACGTCCTGACTTTC. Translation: CASSFQGAGANVLTF.

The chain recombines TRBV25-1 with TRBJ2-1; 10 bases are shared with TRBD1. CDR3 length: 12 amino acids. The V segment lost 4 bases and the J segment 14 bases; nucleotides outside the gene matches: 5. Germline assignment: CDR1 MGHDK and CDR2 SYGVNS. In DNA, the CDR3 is TGTGCCAGCAGTGGGGGGGACAGGGGTGAGTTCTTC. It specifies CASSGGDRGEFF.

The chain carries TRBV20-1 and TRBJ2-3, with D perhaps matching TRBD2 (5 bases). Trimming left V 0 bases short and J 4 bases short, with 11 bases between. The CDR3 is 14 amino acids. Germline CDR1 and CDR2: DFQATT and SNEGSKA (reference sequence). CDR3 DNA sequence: TGCAGTGCTAGAGATCTCCTAGCTGCAGATACGCAGTATTTT. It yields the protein CSARDLLAADTQYF.

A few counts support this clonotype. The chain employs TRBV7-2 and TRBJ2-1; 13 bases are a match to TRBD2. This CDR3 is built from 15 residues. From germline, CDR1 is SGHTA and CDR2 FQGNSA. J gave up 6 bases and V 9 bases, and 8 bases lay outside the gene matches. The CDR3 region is CASILAGGPFNEQFF. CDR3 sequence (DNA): TGTGCCAGTATACTAGCGGGAGGGCCGTTCAATGAGCAGTTCTTC.

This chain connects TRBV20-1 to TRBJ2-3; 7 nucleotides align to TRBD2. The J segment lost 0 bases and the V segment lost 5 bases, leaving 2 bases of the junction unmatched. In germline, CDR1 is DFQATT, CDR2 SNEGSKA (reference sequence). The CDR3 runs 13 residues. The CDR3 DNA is TGCAGTGCTTATAGCGGGAGCACAGATACGCAGTATTTT. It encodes CSAYSGSTDTQYF.

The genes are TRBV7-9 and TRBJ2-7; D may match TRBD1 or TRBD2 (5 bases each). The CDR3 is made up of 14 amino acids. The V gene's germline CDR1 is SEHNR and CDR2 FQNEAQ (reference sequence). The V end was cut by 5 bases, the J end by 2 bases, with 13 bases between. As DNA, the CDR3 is TGTGCCAGCAGCCGGGACCCTGCGGCCTACGAGCAGTACTTC. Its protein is CASSRDPAAYEQYF.

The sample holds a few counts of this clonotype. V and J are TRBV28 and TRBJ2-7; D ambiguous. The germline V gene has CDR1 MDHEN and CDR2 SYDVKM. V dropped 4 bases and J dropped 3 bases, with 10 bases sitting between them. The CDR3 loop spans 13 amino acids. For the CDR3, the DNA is TGTGCCAGCAGTTCCCCGAACCTCTACGAGCAGTACTTC. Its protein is CASSSPNLYEQYF.

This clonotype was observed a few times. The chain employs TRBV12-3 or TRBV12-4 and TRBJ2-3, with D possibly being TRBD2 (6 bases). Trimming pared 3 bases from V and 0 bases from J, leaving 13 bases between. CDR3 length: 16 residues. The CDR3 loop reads CASSLRGGPSTDTQYF. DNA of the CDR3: TGTGCCAGCAGTTTGCGGGGCGGCCCTAGCACAGATACGCAGTATTTT.

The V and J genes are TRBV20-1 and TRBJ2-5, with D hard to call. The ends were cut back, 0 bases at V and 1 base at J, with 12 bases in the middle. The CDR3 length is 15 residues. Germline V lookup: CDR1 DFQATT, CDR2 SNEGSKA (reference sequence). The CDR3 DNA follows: TGCAGTGCTAGAGATAAGGCGTCTATCCAAGAGACCCAGTACTTC. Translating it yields CSARDKASIQETQYF.

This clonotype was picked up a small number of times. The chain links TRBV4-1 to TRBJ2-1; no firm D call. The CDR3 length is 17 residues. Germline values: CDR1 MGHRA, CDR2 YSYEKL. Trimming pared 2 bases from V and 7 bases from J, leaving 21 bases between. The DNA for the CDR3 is TGCGCCAGCAGCCAATTCGCTTTGGCTCCCTCCCGAAATGAGCAGTTCTTC. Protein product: CASSQFALAPSRNEQFF.

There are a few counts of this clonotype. The CDR3 reads CASSQDRGPRELFF. The CDR3 DNA reads as TGTGCCAGCAGCCAAGACAGGGGGCCCCGGGAGCTGTTTTTT. The chain employs TRBV4-2 and TRBJ2-2; TRBD1 matches 8 bases. There are 14 residues in the CDR3. J was trimmed by 9 bases and V by 0 bases; bases with no gene match: 3. The germline V gene has CDR1 LGHNA and CDR2 YNFKEQ.

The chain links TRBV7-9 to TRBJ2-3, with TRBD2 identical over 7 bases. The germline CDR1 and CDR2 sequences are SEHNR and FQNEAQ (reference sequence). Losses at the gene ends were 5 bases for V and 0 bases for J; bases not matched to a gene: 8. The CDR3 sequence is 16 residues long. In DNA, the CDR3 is TGTGCCAGCAGCCCGACTAGCTTCTCTAGCACAGATACGCAGTATTTT. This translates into CASSPTSFSSTDTQYF. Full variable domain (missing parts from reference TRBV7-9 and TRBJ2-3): DTGVSQNPRHKITKRGQNVTFRCDPISEHNRLYWYRQTLGQGPEFLTYFQNEAQLEKSRLLSDRFSAERPKGSFSTLEIQRTEQGDSAMYLCASSPTSFSSTDTQYFGPGTRLTVL.

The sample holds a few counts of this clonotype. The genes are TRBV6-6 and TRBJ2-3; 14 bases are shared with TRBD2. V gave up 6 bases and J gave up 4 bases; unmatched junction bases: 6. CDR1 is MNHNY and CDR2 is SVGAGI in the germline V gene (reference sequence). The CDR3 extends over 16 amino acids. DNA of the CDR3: TGTGCCAGCAGGCCGGGACTAGCGGGAGCCGCAGATACGCAGTATTTT. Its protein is CASRPGLAGAADTQYF.

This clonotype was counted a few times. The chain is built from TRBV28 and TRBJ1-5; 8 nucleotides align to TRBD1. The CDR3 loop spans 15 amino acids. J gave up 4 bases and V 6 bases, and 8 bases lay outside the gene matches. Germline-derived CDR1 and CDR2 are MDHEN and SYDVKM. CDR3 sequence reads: CASRPTTGENQPQHF. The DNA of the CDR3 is TGTGCCAGCAGGCCAACGACAGGGGAGAATCAGCCCCAGCATTTT.

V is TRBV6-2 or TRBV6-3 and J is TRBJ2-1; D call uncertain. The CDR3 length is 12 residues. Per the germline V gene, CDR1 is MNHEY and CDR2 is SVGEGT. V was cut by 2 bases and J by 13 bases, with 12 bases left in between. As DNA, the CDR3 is TGTGCCAGCAGTTACCCGCCCACTATTCAGTTCTTC. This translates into CASSYPPTIQFF.

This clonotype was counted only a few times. CDR3 residues: CASSSLRREGAGELFF. CDR3 nucleotide sequence: TGTGCCAGCAGCTCCCTTCGGCGGGAGGGGGCCGGGGAGCTGTTTTTT. The J gene is TRBJ2-2, the V gene TRBV13; 9 nucleotides line up with TRBD2. This CDR3 comprises 16 residues. CDR1 and CDR2 (germline): PRHDT, FYEKMQ (reference sequence). J lost 6 bases, V lost 4 bases, and 9 bases had no gene match.

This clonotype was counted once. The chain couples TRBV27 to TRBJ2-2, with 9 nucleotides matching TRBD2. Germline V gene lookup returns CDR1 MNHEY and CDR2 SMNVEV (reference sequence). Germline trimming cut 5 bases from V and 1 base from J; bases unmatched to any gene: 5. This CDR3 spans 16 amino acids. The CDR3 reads CASSVWTSVNTGELFF. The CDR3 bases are TGTGCCAGCAGTGTATGGACTAGCGTGAACACCGGGGAGCTGTTTTTT.

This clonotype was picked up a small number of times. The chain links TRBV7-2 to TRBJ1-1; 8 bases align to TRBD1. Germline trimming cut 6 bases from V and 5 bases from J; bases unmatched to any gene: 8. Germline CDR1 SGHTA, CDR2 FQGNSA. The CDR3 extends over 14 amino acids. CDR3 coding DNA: TGTGCCAGCAGAGATCAGGGGGCCATAACTGAAGCTTTCTTT. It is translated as CASRDQGAITEAFF.

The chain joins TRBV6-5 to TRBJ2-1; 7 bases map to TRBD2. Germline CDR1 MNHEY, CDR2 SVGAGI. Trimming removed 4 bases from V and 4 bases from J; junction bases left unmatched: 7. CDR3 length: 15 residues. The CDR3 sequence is CASSSLTGGYNEQFF. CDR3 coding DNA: TGTGCCAGCAGTTCCTTAACGGGGGGTTACAATGAGCAGTTCTTC.

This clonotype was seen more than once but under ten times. For the CDR3, the DNA is TGTGCCAGCAGCTTAAACGGGGGAGGAGAGACCCAGTACTTC. Translating gives CASSLNGGGETQYF. The V gene is TRBV7-3, the J gene TRBJ2-5; maybe TRBD2 (6 bases). The CDR3 contains 14 residues. Per the germline V gene, CDR1 is SGHTA and CDR2 is FQGTGA. Trimming shortened V by 1 base and J by 4 bases, and 10 bases separated the two germline ends.

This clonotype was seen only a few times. CDR3 amino acids: CASSPSIQRHSYGYTF. The CDR3 bases are TGTGCCAGCAGCCCAAGTATCCAGCGCCATAGCTATGGCTACACCTTC. The chain combines TRBV9 with TRBJ1-2, with no clear D. Trimming left V 4 bases short and J 4 bases short, with 20 bases between. This CDR3 spans 16 amino acids. The germline gives CDR1 SGDLS, CDR2 YYNGEE.